The sequence of this TCR beta chain was determined in a study of Ad26.COV2.S vaccination and SARS-CoV-2 variants. Treatment denoted: roughly 19 received Ad26.COV2.S at low or high dose, single or two shots; 5 received placebo; per-sample allocation not given. Vaccine and placebo recipients were sampled on day 63 after the first injection. Some clones are missing from TCRdb's copy, which holds only in-frame ones; the method was immunoSEQ multiplex PCR. Among about 400,000 clones, 89% were seen once, and the ten largest hold 1.5% to 2%. V was shortened by 3 bases and J by 4 bases, with 12 bases between the two germline ends. Germline V gives CDR1 SGDLS, CDR2 YYNGEE. This CDR3 has 14 amino acids.

The V and J genes are TRBV9 and TRBJ2-3; D not resolved. The sequence derives from a person between 18 and 65 years old who received the Ad26.COV2.S COVID-19 vaccine or a placebo. The material sequenced was peripheral blood, taken in a trial of Ad26.COV2.S vaccine versus placebo. The chain's CDR3 is CASSAYRASDTQYF. CDR3 DNA sequence: TGTGCCAGCAGCGCCTACCGGGCGTCAGATACGCAGTATTTT.